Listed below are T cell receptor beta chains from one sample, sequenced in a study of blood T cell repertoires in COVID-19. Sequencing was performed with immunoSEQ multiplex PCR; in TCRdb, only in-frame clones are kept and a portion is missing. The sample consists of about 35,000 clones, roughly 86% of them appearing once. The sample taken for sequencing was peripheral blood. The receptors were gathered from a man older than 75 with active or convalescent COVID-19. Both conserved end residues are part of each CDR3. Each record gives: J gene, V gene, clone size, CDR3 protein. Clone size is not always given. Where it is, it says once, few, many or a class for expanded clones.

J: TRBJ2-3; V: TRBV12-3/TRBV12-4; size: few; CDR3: CASSWRGPDTQYF
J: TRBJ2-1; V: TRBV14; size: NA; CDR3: CASSPPGLAGRNEQFF
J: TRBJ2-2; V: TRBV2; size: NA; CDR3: CASRREHLATGELFF
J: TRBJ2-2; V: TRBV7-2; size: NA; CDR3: CASSFMSRSMGELFF
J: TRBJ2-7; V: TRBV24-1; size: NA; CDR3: CATSDIGQGGRGEQYF
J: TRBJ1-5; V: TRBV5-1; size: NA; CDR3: CASSLEGGNQPQHF
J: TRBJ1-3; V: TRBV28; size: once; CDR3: CASRKQGSGNTIYF
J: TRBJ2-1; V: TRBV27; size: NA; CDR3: CASSFGTSGYNEQFF
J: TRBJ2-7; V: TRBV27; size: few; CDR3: CASSLPGLAGGPREQYF
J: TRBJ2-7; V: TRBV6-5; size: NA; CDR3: CASSPGGPVYEQYF
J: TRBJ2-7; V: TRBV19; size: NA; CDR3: CASSGTGVSYEQYF
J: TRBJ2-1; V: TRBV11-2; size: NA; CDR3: CASSTQTSGSGEFF
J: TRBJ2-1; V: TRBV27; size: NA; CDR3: CASRPGQRGNEQFF
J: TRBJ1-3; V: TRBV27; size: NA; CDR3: CASSLRVLGNTIYF
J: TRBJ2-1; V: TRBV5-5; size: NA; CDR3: CASSLELQSNEQFF
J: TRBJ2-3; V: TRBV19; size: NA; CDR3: CASSIGMTGGTDTQYF
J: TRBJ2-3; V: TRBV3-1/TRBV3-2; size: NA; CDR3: CASSQDSGTVQYF
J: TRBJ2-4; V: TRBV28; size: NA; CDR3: CASSYSRNAKNIQYF
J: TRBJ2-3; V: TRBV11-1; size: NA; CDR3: CASTVARAGVRDTQYF
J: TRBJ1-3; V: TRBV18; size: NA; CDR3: CASSPPTRGGNTIYF
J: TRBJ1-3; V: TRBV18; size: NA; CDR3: CASSPGTGSSGNTIYF
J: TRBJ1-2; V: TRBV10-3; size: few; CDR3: CAIYGGEGDYGYTF
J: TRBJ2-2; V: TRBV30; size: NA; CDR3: CAWGSPANTGELFF
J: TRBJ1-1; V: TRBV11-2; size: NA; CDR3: CASSRGRRDTEAFF
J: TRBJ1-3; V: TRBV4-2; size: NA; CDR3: CASSQGTERSGNTIYF
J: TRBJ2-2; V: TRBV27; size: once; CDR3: CASSSRGTGELFF
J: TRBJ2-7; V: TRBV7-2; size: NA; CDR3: CASSLSRGPYEQYF
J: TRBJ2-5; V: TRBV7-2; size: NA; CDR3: CASSRTQETQYF
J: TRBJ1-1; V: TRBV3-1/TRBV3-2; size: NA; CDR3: CATKGHLNTEAFF
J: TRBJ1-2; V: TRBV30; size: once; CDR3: CAWSPNGVLGYTF
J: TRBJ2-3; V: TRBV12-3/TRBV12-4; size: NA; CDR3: CASRRTPRDTQYF
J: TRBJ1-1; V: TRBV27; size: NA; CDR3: CASSFTGVSEAFF
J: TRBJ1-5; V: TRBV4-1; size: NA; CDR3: CASSQDRGKIGRDNQPQHF
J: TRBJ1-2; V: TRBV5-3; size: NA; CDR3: CARSLVSLWRGYTF
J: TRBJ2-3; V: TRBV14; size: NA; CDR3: CASSQVRLATDTQYF
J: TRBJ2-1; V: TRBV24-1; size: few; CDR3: CATSERVNEQFF
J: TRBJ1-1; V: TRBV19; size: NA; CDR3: CASSSYTPGFTEAFF
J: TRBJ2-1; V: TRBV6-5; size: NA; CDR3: CASMGHWEQFF
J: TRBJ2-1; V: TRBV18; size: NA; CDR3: CASSPRTSGSRDNEQFF
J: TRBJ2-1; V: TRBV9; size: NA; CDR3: CASSVASSEGAGEQFF
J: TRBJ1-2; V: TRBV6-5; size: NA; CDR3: CASSYSGYGYTF
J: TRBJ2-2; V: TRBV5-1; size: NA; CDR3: CASSRGLAGQEAGELFF
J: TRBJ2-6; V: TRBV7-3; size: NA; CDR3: CASSPAVDSGANVLTF
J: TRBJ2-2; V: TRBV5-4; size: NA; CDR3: CASSDSGRWAGELFF
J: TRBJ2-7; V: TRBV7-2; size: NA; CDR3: CASSFQGSSYEQYF
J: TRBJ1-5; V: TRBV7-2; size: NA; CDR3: CASILGQGGQPQHF
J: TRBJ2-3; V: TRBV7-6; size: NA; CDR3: CASSLQTTSTDTQYF
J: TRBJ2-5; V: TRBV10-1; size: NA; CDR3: CASSDSQGAGETQYF
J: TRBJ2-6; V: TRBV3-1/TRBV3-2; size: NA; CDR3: CASSPDIGANVLTF
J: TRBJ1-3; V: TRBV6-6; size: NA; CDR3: CASSTPQGAGNTIYF